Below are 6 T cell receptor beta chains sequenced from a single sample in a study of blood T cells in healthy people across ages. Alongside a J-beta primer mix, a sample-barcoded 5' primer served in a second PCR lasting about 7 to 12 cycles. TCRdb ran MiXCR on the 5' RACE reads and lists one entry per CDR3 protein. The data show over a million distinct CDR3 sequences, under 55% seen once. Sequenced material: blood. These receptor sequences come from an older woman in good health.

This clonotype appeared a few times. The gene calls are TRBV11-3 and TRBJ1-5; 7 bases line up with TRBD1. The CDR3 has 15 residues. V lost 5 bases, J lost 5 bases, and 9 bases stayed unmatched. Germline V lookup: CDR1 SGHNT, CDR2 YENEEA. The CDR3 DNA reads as TGTGCCAGCAGCCTCAGAGGACAGGCCTATCAGCCCCAGCATTTT. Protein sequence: CASSLRGQAYQPQHF.

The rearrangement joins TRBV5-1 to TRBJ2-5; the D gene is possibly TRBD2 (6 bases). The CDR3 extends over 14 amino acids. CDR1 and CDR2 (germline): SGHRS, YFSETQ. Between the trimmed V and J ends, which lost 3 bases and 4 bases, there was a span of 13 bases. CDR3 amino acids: CASSYRDSLETQYF. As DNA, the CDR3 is TGCGCCAGCAGCTACCGGGACTCCTTAGAGACCCAGTACTTC.

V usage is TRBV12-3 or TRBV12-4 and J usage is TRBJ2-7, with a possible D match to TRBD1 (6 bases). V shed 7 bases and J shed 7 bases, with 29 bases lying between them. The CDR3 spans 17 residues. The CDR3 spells CASTLTTDRPQADEQYF. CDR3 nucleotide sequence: TGTGCCAGCACCCTCACCACGGACAGACCTCAGGCCGATGAGCAGTACTTC.

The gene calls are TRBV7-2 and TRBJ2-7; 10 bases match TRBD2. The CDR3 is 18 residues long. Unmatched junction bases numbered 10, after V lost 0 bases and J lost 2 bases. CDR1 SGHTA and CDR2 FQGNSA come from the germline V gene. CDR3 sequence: CASSLAKELAGLPYEQYF. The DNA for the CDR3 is TGTGCCAGCAGCTTAGCAAAGGAACTAGCGGGATTGCCCTACGAGCAGTACTTC.

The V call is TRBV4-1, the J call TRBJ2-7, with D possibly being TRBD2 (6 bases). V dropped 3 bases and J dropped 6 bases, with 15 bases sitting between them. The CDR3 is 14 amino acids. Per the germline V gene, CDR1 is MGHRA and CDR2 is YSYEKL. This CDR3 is CASSQGGASGEQYF. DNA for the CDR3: TGCGCCAGCAGCCAGGGGGGTGCTTCTGGCGAGCAGTACTTC.

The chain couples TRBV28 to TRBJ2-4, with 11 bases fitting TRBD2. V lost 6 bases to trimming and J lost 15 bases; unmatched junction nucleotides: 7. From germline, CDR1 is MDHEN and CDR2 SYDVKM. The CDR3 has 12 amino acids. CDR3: CASSATSGIPYF. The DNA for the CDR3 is TGTGCCAGCAGCGCGACTAGCGGGATACCGTACTTC.